Listed here are 15 T cell receptor beta chains from one sample, sequenced in a study of T cell responses to AZD1222 COVID-19 vaccine. TCRdb's copy holds only in-frame clones and misses some; the assay was immunoSEQ multiplex PCR. Of 83,000 or so clones listed, roughly 90% were seen once; the top ten hold 4% to 5.5%. The sample here was peripheral blood, taken on day 0 of MenACWY control vaccination. All receptors come from an adult in good health.

The chain employs TRBV7-9 and TRBJ2-7; maybe TRBD2 (5 bases). Trimming left V 8 bases short and J 0 bases short, with 14 bases between. This CDR3 is built from 14 residues. The germline V gene has CDR1 SEHNR and CDR2 FQNEAQ (reference sequence). CDR3 bases: TGTGCCAGCGGCGAACTTCGGGGCTCCTACGAGCAGTACTTC. Its translation: CASGELRGSYEQYF.

The genes are TRBV7-9 and TRBJ2-7, with a possible D match to TRBD1 (7 bases). The CDR3 loop spans 13 amino acids. Germline CDR1 and CDR2: SEHNR and FQNEAQ (reference sequence). Trimming removed 5 bases at V and 4 bases at J, with 12 bases between. CDR3 in DNA: TGTGCCAGCAGCCTGACAGGGAGGTACGAGCAGTACTTC. It translates to CASSLTGRYEQYF.

The chain is built from TRBV5-6 and TRBJ1-6, with D possibly being TRBD1 (6 bases). The germline V gene has CDR1 SGHDT and CDR2 YYEEEE. The V and J ends lost 7 bases and 10 bases respectively, with 21 bases between them. This CDR3 is 15 amino acids long. The CDR3 region has the DNA TGTGCCAGCCGGCCACAGGGATTAGGCGGCTCACCCCTCCACTTT. The encoded protein is CASRPQGLGGSPLHF.

V and J are TRBV6-5 and TRBJ2-1, with 12 bases matching TRBD2. The V gene's germline CDR1 is MNHEY and CDR2 SVGAGI. The length of the CDR3 is 13 residues. J gave up 11 bases and V 6 bases, and 5 bases lay outside the gene matches. DNA for the CDR3: TGTGCCAGCAGGGACGGACTAGCGGGACAGCAGTTCTTC. Its translation is CASRDGLAGQQFF.

This chain joins TRBV7-2 and TRBJ2-7, with D tentatively TRBD2 (6 bases). The germline gives CDR1 SGHTA, CDR2 FQGNSA. This CDR3 contains 14 residues. V was pared by 3 bases and J by 3 bases, with 12 bases between. The CDR3 reads CASSLGGTSYEQYF. The CDR3 nucleotides are TGTGCCAGCAGCTTGGGGGGAACGAGCTACGAGCAGTACTTC.

CDR3 DNA: TGTGCCAGCAGTTTAACGGACAGGGCGTATGGCTACACCTTC. Amino acids: CASSLTDRAYGYTF. This sequence joins TRBV28 and TRBJ1-2; TRBD1 agrees at 8 bases. This CDR3 is 14 amino acids long. Germline-derived CDR1 and CDR2 are MDHEN and SYDVKM. Trimming at V came to 2 bases and at J to 5 bases, leaving 4 bases not matched to a gene.

In this sample, this clone turned up once. V is TRBV29-1 and J is TRBJ1-1, with D maybe TRBD1 (6 bases). This CDR3 has 11 amino acids. Germline V gives CDR1 SQVTM, CDR2 ANQGSEA. V was clipped by 7 bases and J by 9 bases, with 15 bases between them. The CDR3 loop reads CSGTGGPQAFF. CDR3 nucleotides: TGCAGCGGGACGGGGGGCCCTCAAGCTTTCTTT.

The V call is TRBV9, the J call TRBJ2-7; TRBD2 matches 7 bases. The CDR3 spans 15 residues. J gave up 0 bases and V 0 bases, and 3 bases lay outside the gene matches. The V gene's germline CDR1 is SGDLS and CDR2 YYNGEE. The CDR3 DNA is TGTGCCAGCAGCGTAGGTTGGGACTACTCCTACGAGCAGTACTTC. It is translated as CASSVGWDYSYEQYF.

DNA of the CDR3: TGTGCCAGCAGTGTCAGAAGGGGGATGAACACTGAAGCTTTCTTT. Translating gives CASSVRRGMNTEAFF. This sequence joins TRBV2 and TRBJ1-1; D is possibly TRBD1 (6 bases). CDR1 SNHLY and CDR2 FYNNEI come from the germline V gene. The CDR3 has 15 amino acids. Trimming took off 4 bases at V and 0 bases at J, with 12 bases between the two ends.

This rearrangement joins TRBV28 to TRBJ2-5, with TRBD2 matching over 8 bases. In germline, CDR1 is MDHEN, CDR2 SYDVKM. This CDR3 is built from 19 residues. Trimming at V came to 4 bases and at J to 5 bases, leaving 21 bases not matched to a gene. CDR3 in amino acids: CASSSPMGVAGRALETQYF. DNA of the CDR3: TGTGCCAGCAGTTCCCCAATGGGGGTAGCGGGGAGGGCTTTGGAGACCCAGTACTTC.

CDR3 region: CASSLSHGENPETQYF. In DNA form, the CDR3 reads TGTGCCAGCAGCTTGTCTCACGGGGAAAATCCAGAGACCCAGTACTTC. The V gene is TRBV7-2, the J gene TRBJ2-5; D may be TRBD2 (5 bases). The germline CDR1 and CDR2 sequences are SGHTA and FQGNSA. The germline V and J ends were trimmed by 3 bases and 4 bases, with 18 bases remaining between them. The CDR3 is 16 residues long.

V gene TRBV12-3 or TRBV12-4 combines with J gene TRBJ2-7; D is ambiguous. Deletions cut 5 bases from V and 0 bases from J, with 2 bases between. The CDR3 loop spans 11 amino acids. CDR3 bases: TGTGCCAGCAGTCCCTCCTACGAGCAGTACTTC. Residues: CASSPSYEQYF.

The chain couples TRBV28 to TRBJ2-2; D is unclear. V lost 5 bases and J 3 bases, leaving 22 bases between the germline ends. Germline V lookup: CDR1 MDHEN, CDR2 SYDVKM. CDR3 length equals 18 residues. The chain's CDR3 is CASSTAPQAPRDTGELFF. CDR3 coding DNA: TGTGCCAGCAGTACCGCGCCGCAGGCTCCCCGGGACACCGGGGAGCTGTTTTTT.

The count of this clone is one. The rearrangement uses TRBV5-1 and TRBJ1-5; 7 nucleotides match TRBD1. Looked up from germline, CDR1 is SGHRS and CDR2 is YFSETQ. The V gene end was trimmed by 0 bases and the J gene end by 7 bases; junction bases not matched to a gene: 4. CDR3 length: 14 residues. CDR3 sequence: CASSLEQGRQPQHF. CDR3 nucleotides: TGCGCCAGCAGCTTGGAACAGGGGAGGCAGCCCCAGCATTTT.

The rearrangement uses TRBV9 and TRBJ1-3, with D possibly matching TRBD1 (5 bases). V was cut by 5 bases and J by 4 bases, with 19 bases left in between. Germline V lookup: CDR1 SGDLS, CDR2 YYNGEE. This CDR3 has 16 amino acids. The CDR3 here is CASSGTATAGGNTIYF. For the CDR3, the DNA is TGTGCCAGCAGTGGGACGGCGACCGCGGGCGGAAACACCATATATTTT.